This TCR beta chain was captured by sequencing in a study of cytomegalovirus exposure and HLA in healthy donors. Study-level results: It was taken for granted in presence/absence analyses that sequencing depth across donors was roughly uniform. In a later analysis, common viral pathogens appeared linked to several of the most significant clusters. An analysis done earlier found most TCR beta V segments productive about 87% or about 30% of the time. In a later analysis, HLA-associated TCR beta chains were more clonally expanded than equally common others.

Of note for this clone: Its antigen is currently unknown.

PCR primers comprised 60 Vbeta and 13 Jbeta primers. Clones were read by immunoSEQ multiplex PCR, and TCRdb kept only the in-frame ones, dropping some. This table has about 160,000 clones, more than 70% appearing once. This receptor was taken from a boy younger than 10 in good health and CMV-seronegative. The sample taken for sequencing was PBMCs.

In nucleotides, the CDR3 is TGTGCCAGCAGCTTAGAACAGGGGCCCCTTTTGAACTATGGCTACACCTTC. This encodes CASSLEQGPLLNYGYTF. The V gene is TRBV11-2, the J gene TRBJ1-2; 7 bases are a match to TRBD1. V was pared by 0 bases and J by 2 bases, with 9 bases of the junction left unmatched. Germline V CDR1 and CDR2: SGHAT, FQNNGV. This CDR3 has 17 residues.